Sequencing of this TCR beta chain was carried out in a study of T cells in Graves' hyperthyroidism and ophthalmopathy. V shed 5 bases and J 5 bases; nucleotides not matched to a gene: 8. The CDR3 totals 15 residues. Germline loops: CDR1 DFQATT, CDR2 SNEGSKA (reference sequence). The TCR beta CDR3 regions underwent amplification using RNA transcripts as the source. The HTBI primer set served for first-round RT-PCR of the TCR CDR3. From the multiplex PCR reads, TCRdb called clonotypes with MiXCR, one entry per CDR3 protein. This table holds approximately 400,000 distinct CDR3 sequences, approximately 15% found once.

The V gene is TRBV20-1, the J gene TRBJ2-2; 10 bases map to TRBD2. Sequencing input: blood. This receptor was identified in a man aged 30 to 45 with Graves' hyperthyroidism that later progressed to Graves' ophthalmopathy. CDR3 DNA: TGCAGTGCTTGGCAGCGGGGGGGGAAAACCGGGGAGCTGTTTTTT. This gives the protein CSAWQRGGKTGELFF.